This T cell receptor beta chain was recovered during a study of cytotoxic CD8 clonotypes in ibrutinib-treated CLL (dated by TCRdb to 2020 to 2022). Concerning the study at large: The cohort was composed of 11 relapsed/refractory and roughly 15 treatment-naive patients; IGHV unmutated status was identified in approximately 17 patients. Samples at response were collected after a median of about 12 months of treatment, with a range of about 6 to 40 months. Partial responses were observed in 24 patients and complete responses in 2; after a median follow-up of about 69 months, remission was maintained in around 14 patients and progression was observed in 12. Cryopreserved peripheral blood mononuclear cells were obtained prior to treatment, at the time of response, and at either disease progression or sustained remission. Every remission and progressive disease sample was obtained while ibrutinib was still being received by the patients. Longitudinal samples were obtainable from about 30% of the 86 participants in the trial. An average of around 260,000 productive templates and 94,082 productive rearrangements was obtained per sample. Here is what the overall study found, with its caveats: Public clonotypes were rare and either shrank or stayed stable during treatment, and the rise in clonality at ibrutinib response reflected expansion of private clonotypes. Sampling times were not matched between patients in sustained remission and patients whose disease was progressing, and lymph node repertoires were not examined. Baseline clonality was found to be higher than that of age-matched healthy donors and was strongly correlated with circulating CD8+ T-cell counts. An increase in clonality was observed at ibrutinib response, with clonality remaining stable during sustained remission and falling back toward baseline at progression.

On a MiSeq, deep resolution sequencing aimed for a depth between 1 in 1 million and 1 in 200,000 T cells, with each clonotype covered 10x on average. The immunoSEQ hsTCRB Kit was used to generate TCR beta libraries. For the original study's pipeline: ImmunoSEQ Data Assistant and ImmunoSEQ Analyzer were used for data analysis, and V, D and J genes were assigned according to IMGT definitions. Clonality, which ranges from 0 to 1, was calculated by subtracting the normalized Shannon entropy of productive rearrangement frequencies from one. Public clonotype analysis was restricted to overrepresented clonotypes comprising at least 0.05% of each patient's repertoire. Around 12 age-matched healthy donor repertoires from immuneACCESS were used as controls for clonality. The table was pulled from immuneACCESS by TCRdb, which kept in-frame rearrangements only. Such tables lose some clones; where checked, under half of the loss comes from unresolved V genes, and the rest has no known cause. V, J and clone size derive from that table, while D and trimming were established from the DNA sequence. This sample gives around 70,000 clones in total; 90% of them show up just once. Around 3.1% of the sample is in the top ten clones.

The sample's time point label, decoded: more than 10 months on ibrutinib. For TCR beta library preparation, about 2 micrograms of genomic DNA were isolated from cryopreserved PBMCs. High-throughput TCR beta sequencing was performed on longitudinal blood samples from CLL patients receiving ibrutinib monotherapy. The patients took part in an open-label, single-center phase 2 trial of ibrutinib monotherapy. Comment on this clone: Its antigen is currently not known. The sample holds no much larger clone one base away, and base qualities are not on file.

V and J are trimmed by 8 bases and 6 bases, and the gene matches miss 13 bases of the junction. CDR1 and CDR2, looked up from the germline V gene, are MDHEN and SYDVKM. The cysteine opens and the phenylalanine closes a CDR3 of 15 amino acids. Of the read, only the CDR3 DNA is kept; its 45 bases are in frame from base 1. The sequences come from PBMCs, collected after 12 months of ibrutinib treatment. The receptor's source is a human donor with chronic lymphocytic leukemia. The chain joins TRBV28 to TRBJ1-5; TRBD1 matches 7 bases in the middle. In nucleotides, the sequence is TGTGCCAGCGGCCAGGACGACAGGGAGGCTCAGCCCCAGCATTTT. Translated, this gives CASGQDDREAQPQHF.